This T cell receptor (beta chain) was sequenced for a study of cytomegalovirus exposure and HLA in healthy donors. PCR primers comprised 60 Vbeta and 13 Jbeta primers. Method: immunoSEQ multiplex PCR; TCRdb's copy keeps in-frame clones and lacks some. The data hold over 200,000 clones, with over 65% observed a single time. On this clone: The antigen remains unidentified.

Study outcomes and limitations: TCR beta sequences reportedly predicted most subjects' HLA-A and HLA-B alleles accurately. The study recorded 164 TCR beta chains that were cytomegalovirus-associated.

Trimming removed 5 bases from V and 8 bases from J; junction bases left unmatched: 7. The CDR3 runs to 13 residues. Germline CDR1 and CDR2: SEHNR and FQNEAQ (reference sequence). Sequenced input: PBMCs. This receptor was obtained from a woman in her sixties in good health and CMV-seropositive. The genes are TRBV7-9 and TRBJ1-2, with 8 bases that match TRBD1. CDR3 amino acids: CASSAGQGVGYTF. In DNA, the CDR3 is TGTGCCAGCAGCGCCGGACAGGGCGTGGGCTACACCTTC. Full variable domain (rest looked up from reference TRBV7-9 and TRBJ1-2): DTGVSQNPRHKITKRGQNVTFRCDPISEHNRLYWYRQTLGQGPEFLTYFQNEAQLEKSRLLSDRFSAERPKGSFSTLEIQRTEQGDSAMYLCASSAGQGVGYTFGSGTRLTVV.